One sample yielded the 9 T cell receptor beta chains listed below, sequenced in a study of spatial heterogeneity in lung cancer. From the 5' RACE reads, TCRdb called clonotypes with MiXCR, one entry per CDR3 protein. The data show about 61,000 distinct CDR3 sequences, nearly 6.5% seen once. As to time point: sample taken at primary tumor resection. The sequencing here drew on PBMCs, taken at surgery. The source of these receptors is a female donor with early-stage non-small cell lung cancer.

Details on this clonotype: This may arise from a read error, as a much more abundant clone is one base away. This chain uses TRBV4-2 with TRBJ1-5; possibly TRBD1 for D (5 bases). This CDR3 has 16 amino acids. CDR1 is LGHNA and CDR2 is YNFKEQ in the germline V gene. The CDR3 sequence: CVSSQGAVGSNQPQHF. In DNA form, the CDR3 reads TGTGTCAGCAGCCAAGGGGCAGTAGGGAGCAATCAGCCCCAGCATTTT.

This rearrangement joins TRBV19 to TRBJ2-1, with 9 bases fitting TRBD1. There are 14 residues in the CDR3. Germline values: CDR1 LNHDA, CDR2 SQIVND (reference sequence). With V trimmed by 4 bases and J by 9 bases, 7 bases remained unmatched. The CDR3 sequence is CASSTGTGLIEQFF. For the CDR3, the DNA is TGTGCCAGTAGTACCGGGACAGGGTTGATTGAGCAGTTCTTC.

This clonotype appeared a few times. The chain couples TRBV12-3 or TRBV12-4 to TRBJ1-1; D perhaps matches TRBD1 (6 bases). Trimming stripped 0 bases from V and 1 base from J, with 21 bases between. The CDR3 is made up of 19 amino acids. CDR3 DNA sequence: TGTGCCAGCAGTTTAGCCCCAGACCTCCCGCCACAGGGGAACACTGAAGCTTTCTTT. This sequence encodes CASSLAPDLPPQGNTEAFF.

The chain couples TRBV28 to TRBJ1-2; no definite D call. The CDR3 runs to 13 residues. V was pared by 8 bases and J by 4 bases, with 14 bases between. From germline, CDR1 is MDHEN and CDR2 SYDVKM. The CDR3 DNA reads TGTGCCAGCCTCCCCATGTGGAGCTATGGCTACACCTTC. It is translated as CASLPMWSYGYTF.

This clonotype came up many times. This CDR3 reads CASRPTTGSESPLHF. The CDR3 nucleotides read TGTGCCAGCAGACCTACGACAGGGTCAGAATCACCCCTCCACTTT. The rearrangement joins TRBV7-2 to TRBJ1-6; TRBD1 matches at 7 bases. The CDR3 has 15 residues. Per the germline V gene, CDR1 is SGHTA and CDR2 is FQGNSA. The J segment lost 10 bases and the V segment lost 6 bases, leaving 12 bases of the junction unmatched.

This clonotype was counted ten times or more. The chain combines TRBV18 with TRBJ1-6; D not resolved. There are 13 residues in the CDR3. Germline V gives CDR1 KGHSH, CDR2 LQKENI. Trimming removed 5 bases from V and 0 bases from J, with 2 bases in between. The CDR3 protein is CASSDSYNSPLHF. As DNA, the CDR3 is TGTGCCAGCTCAGACTCCTATAATTCACCCCTCCACTTT.

In its sample, this clonotype was seen many times. This chain connects TRBV5-1 to TRBJ1-1; unclear D gene. Germline lookup yields CDR1 SGHRS and CDR2 YFSETQ. This CDR3 region has 17 residues. Deletions cut 4 bases from V and 0 bases from J, with 19 bases between. This CDR3 reads CASSQPSWEAVNTEAFF. Written as DNA, the CDR3 is TGCGCCAGCAGCCAACCATCGTGGGAAGCGGTGAACACTGAAGCTTTCTTT.

The chain couples TRBV15 to TRBJ2-1; 10 bases match TRBD1. The CDR3 totals 14 residues. The ends lost 8 bases at V and 4 bases at J; junction bases unmatched: 5. CDR1 is LNHNV, CDR2 YYDKDF, per germline (reference sequence). CDR3 region: CATVPGQGYNEQFF. The CDR3 nucleotides are TGTGCCACCGTACCGGGACAGGGGTACAATGAGCAGTTCTTC. Full variable domain (outside the CDR3, taken from reference TRBV15 and TRBJ2-1): DAMVIQNPRYQVTQFGKPVTLSCSQTLNHNVMYWYQQKSSQAPKLLFHYYDKDFNNEADTPDNFQSRRPNTSFCFLDIRSPGLGDTAMYLCATVPGQGYNEQFFGPGTRLTVL.

This rearrangement joins TRBV28 to TRBJ1-2; TRBD1 matches at 10 bases. The V segment lost 9 bases and the J segment 8 bases; nucleotides outside the gene matches: 9. Germline V lookup: CDR1 MDHEN, CDR2 SYDVKM. The CDR3 covers 13 residues. The CDR3 protein is CASTDRGLQGYTF. Here the CDR3 DNA reads TGTGCCAGTACCGACAGGGGGCTTCAAGGCTACACCTTC.